Each of the 20 T cell receptor beta chains below was sequenced from the same sample in a study of blood T cell repertoires in COVID-19. TCRdb's copy holds only in-frame clones and misses some; the assay was immunoSEQ multiplex PCR. The sample records almost 250,000 clones, 70% to 90% being singletons. Material: PBMCs or T cells enriched from blood (not recorded which). These TCRs come from a woman aged 45-65 years who had recovered from COVID-19.

The CDR3 is CASSLRQGLGVGHNEQFF. CDR3 nucleotide sequence: TGCGCCAGCAGCCTTCGACAGGGGCTAGGAGTCGGCCACAATGAGCAGTTCTTC. The rearrangement joins TRBV4-1 to TRBJ2-1; 8 nucleotides agree with TRBD1. V gave up 4 bases and J gave up 5 bases; unmatched junction bases: 16. The CDR3 loop spans 18 amino acids. Looked up from germline, CDR1 is MGHRA and CDR2 is YSYEKL.

The CDR3 loop reads CASSFGQRGGQPQHF. The DNA of the CDR3 is TGTGCCAGCAGCTTTGGCCAGCGCGGCGGGCAGCCCCAGCATTTT. The J gene is TRBJ1-5, the V gene TRBV12-1. TRBV12-1 is described as a pseudogene. The CDR3 covers 15 residues.

This rearrangement joins TRBV28 to TRBJ1-1; D remains ambiguous. The germline gives CDR1 MDHEN, CDR2 SYDVKM. The germline V and J ends were trimmed by 6 bases and 1 base, with 9 bases remaining between them. The CDR3 is made up of 13 amino acids. The CDR3 region is CASSLGENTEAFF. CDR3 DNA sequence: TGTGCCAGCAGCCTAGGAGAGAACACTGAAGCTTTCTTT. The complete variable domain, with remaining parts taken from reference TRBV28 and TRBJ1-1, reads DVKVTQSSRYLVKRTGEKVFLECVQDMDHENMFWYRQDPGLGLRLIYFSYDVKMKEKGDIPEGYSVSREKKERFSLILESASTNQTSMYLCASSLGENTEAFFGQGTRLTVV.

The chain employs TRBV7-9 and TRBJ1-1, with 9 positions matching TRBD1. Unmatched junction bases numbered 6, after V lost 1 base and J lost 0 bases. Germline values: CDR1 SEHNR, CDR2 FQNEAQ (reference sequence). CDR3 size: 17 residues. CDR3 DNA: TGTGCCAGCAGCTTAGGATGGGACAGGGAACTGAACACTGAAGCTTTCTTT. Its translation is CASSLGWDRELNTEAFF. The entire variable domain, with the rest obtained from reference TRBV7-9 and TRBJ1-1, is as follows: DTGVSQNPRHKITKRGQNVTFRCDPISEHNRLYWYRQTLGQGPEFLTYFQNEAQLEKSRLLSDRFSAERPKGSFSTLEIQRTEQGDSAMYLCASSLGWDRELNTEAFFGQGTRLTVV.

The chain carries TRBV5-8 and TRBJ1-6; 9 positions agree with TRBD1. V shed 4 bases and J 4 bases; nucleotides not matched to a gene: 3. The CDR3 consists of 15 residues. Germline CDR1 and CDR2: SGHTS and YDEGEE. The CDR3 DNA follows: TGTGCCAGCAGCCGGACAGGGGCTTATAATTCACCCCTCCACTTT. Protein: CASSRTGAYNSPLHF.

The V call is TRBV5-1, the J call TRBJ2-3, with a possible D match to TRBD1 (7 bases). Germline CDR1 SGHRS, CDR2 YFSETQ. The CDR3 has 16 residues. The germline V and J ends were trimmed by 0 bases and 0 bases, with 11 bases remaining between them. Written as DNA, the CDR3 is TGCGCCAGCAGCTTGGCCAGGGGGACTAGCACAGATACGCAGTATTTT. Residues: CASSLARGTSTDTQYF.

The CDR3 loop reads CASCTTPGQDTREQFF. For the CDR3, the DNA is TGCGCCAGCTGCACAACCCCGGGACAGGATACCCGTGAGCAGTTCTTC. The rearrangement uses TRBV5-1 and TRBJ2-1, with 8 nucleotides matching TRBD1. J lost 9 bases, V lost 7 bases, and 18 bases had no gene match. The CDR3 sequence is 16 residues long. Germline values: CDR1 SGHRS, CDR2 YFSETQ.

This clone was picked up one time. V and J are TRBV28 and TRBJ1-2, with a possible D match to TRBD1 (5 bases). CDR1 and CDR2 (germline): MDHEN, SYDVKM. The germline V and J ends were trimmed by 4 bases and 8 bases, with 8 bases remaining between them. CDR3 size: 11 residues. Written as DNA, the CDR3 is TGTGCCAGCAGTTCCGGGGGAGGCTACACCTTC. This codes for CASSSGGGYTF.

This chain joins TRBV19 and TRBJ1-5; 7 bases fit TRBD1. This CDR3 comprises 17 residues. The ends lost 4 bases at V and 0 bases at J; junction bases unmatched: 9. Germline CDR1 is LNHDA and CDR2 is SQIVND (reference sequence). The CDR3 DNA reads TGTGCCAGTAGTACCGGGGACAGTAGATATAGCAATCAGCCCCAGCATTTT. It translates to CASSTGDSRYSNQPQHF. The whole variable domain, remainder taken from reference TRBV19 and TRBJ1-5, is DGGITQSPKYLFRKEGQNVTLSCEQNLNHDAMYWYRQDPGQGLRLIYYSQIVNDFQKGDIAEGYSVSREKKESFPLTVTSAQKNPTAFYLCASSTGDSRYSNQPQHFGDGTRLSIL.

The V call is TRBV7-2, the J call TRBJ1-2; D uncertain. Germline V gene lookup returns CDR1 SGHTA and CDR2 FQGNSA. Trimming shortened V by 1 base and J by 2 bases, and 11 bases separated the two germline ends. The length of the CDR3 is 15 residues. In nucleotides, the CDR3 is TGTGCCAGCAGCTTAGGCCCACGGTTAAACTATGGCTACACCTTC. It codes for CASSLGPRLNYGYTF. Together with reference TRBV7-2 and TRBJ1-2, the CDR3 gives the full variable domain: GAGVSQSPSNKVTEKGKDVELRCDPISGHTALYWYRQSLGQGLEFLIYFQGNSAPDKSGLPSDRFSAERTGGSVSTLTIQRTQQEDSAVYLCASSLGPRLNYGYTFGSGTRLTVV.

V is TRBV3-1 (or the pseudogene TRBV3-2) and J is TRBJ2-2, with D hard to call. The CDR3 contains 14 residues. Germline V gives CDR1 LGHDT, CDR2 YNNKEL (reference sequence). Between the trimmed V and J ends, which lost 3 bases and 4 bases, there was a span of 9 bases. CDR3 in amino acids: CASSQEAFTGELFF. In DNA, the CDR3 is TGTGCCAGCAGCCAGGAAGCGTTCACCGGGGAGCTGTTTTTT.

This chain connects TRBV6-2 or TRBV6-3 to TRBJ1-5; 7 bases map to TRBD1. V gave up 6 bases and J gave up 1 base; unmatched junction bases: 6. The CDR3 spans 15 residues. Looked up from germline, CDR1 is MNHEY and CDR2 is SVGEGT. This chain's CDR3 is CASSRQGESNQPQHF. In DNA form, the CDR3 reads TGTGCCAGCAGCCGCCAGGGGGAAAGCAATCAGCCCCAGCATTTT.

The chain links TRBV7-3 to TRBJ2-1; 8 positions match TRBD2. V was clipped by 2 bases and J by 7 bases; unmatched bases: 10. Per germline, CDR1 SGHTA and CDR2 FQGTGA. The length of the CDR3 is 16 residues. CDR3 sequence (DNA): TGTGCCAGCAGCTTACTCCCGGGGCGGGAGGCGAATGAGCAGTTCTTC. This encodes CASSLLPGREANEQFF.

Only a few counts were recorded for this clone. This rearrangement joins TRBV7-9 to TRBJ1-6, with 10 bases fitting TRBD1. V shed 2 bases, J shed 7 bases, and the junction held 5 bases outside the gene matches. CDR3 length equals 16 residues. Germline V gene data show CDR1 as SEHNR and CDR2 as FQNEAQ (reference sequence). The chain's CDR3 is CASSLTTGGGNSPLHF. The DNA of the CDR3 is TGTGCCAGCAGCTTAACGACAGGGGGCGGGAATTCACCCCTCCACTTT.

The chain uses TRBV27 and TRBJ2-1; TRBD1 aligns across 11 bases. The CDR3 extends over 16 amino acids. Germline V gene lookup returns CDR1 MNHEY and CDR2 SMNVEV (reference sequence). V lost 1 base, J lost 6 bases, and 5 bases stayed unmatched. The CDR3 DNA is TGTGCCAGCAGTTTATTAGGGACAGGGGGTCTCAATGAGCAGTTCTTC. It yields the protein CASSLLGTGGLNEQFF.

V usage is TRBV29-1 and J usage is TRBJ2-7; TRBD1 is a possible D gene (6 bases). This CDR3 region has 15 residues. Per germline, CDR1 SQVTM and CDR2 ANQGSEA. V was pared by 6 bases and J by 3 bases, with 21 bases between. The CDR3 region has the DNA TGCAGCGTATCCGACAGGAGCCGAACTCTCTACGAGCAGTACTTC. Encoded protein: CSVSDRSRTLYEQYF.

This clone was counted only a few times. V is TRBV7-9 and J is TRBJ1-5; 7 nucleotides agree with TRBD1. The length of the CDR3 is 15 residues. Germline CDR1 SEHNR, CDR2 FQNEAQ (reference sequence). Unmatched junction bases numbered 11, after V lost 5 bases and J lost 7 bases. This CDR3 reads CASSPTTGVGQPQHF. The CDR3 nucleotides read TGTGCCAGCAGCCCAACTACAGGGGTAGGGCAGCCCCAGCATTTT.

This clone was recorded once. The rearrangement uses TRBV11-3 and TRBJ1-5, with D perhaps TRBD1 (5 bases). This CDR3 has 15 amino acids. V lost 1 base and J lost 1, with 8 bases in between. Germline V gives CDR1 SGHNT, CDR2 YENEEA. In DNA form, the CDR3 reads TGTGCCAGCAGCTTAGTTGGGGCCAGCAATCAGCCCCAGCATTTT. It encodes CASSLVGASNQPQHF. The full variable domain, with the rest looked up from reference TRBV11-3 and TRBJ1-5, is EAGVVQSPRYKIIEKKQPVAFWCNPISGHNTLYWYLQNLGQGPELLIRYENEEAVDDSQLPKDRFSAERLKGVDSTLKIQPAELGDSAVYLCASSLVGASNQPQHFGDGTRLSIL.

The V and J genes are TRBV6-5 and TRBJ1-5, with a tentative D call TRBD1 (6 bases). CDR3 size: 13 residues. Germline assignment: CDR1 MNHEY and CDR2 SVGAGI. Trimming stripped 10 bases from V and 7 bases from J, with 17 bases between. This chain's CDR3 is CATGARVLQPQHF. As DNA, the CDR3 is TGTGCCACAGGGGCCCGGGTGCTCCAGCCCCAGCATTTT.

The V call is TRBV11-3, the J call TRBJ2-3; 7 nucleotides align to TRBD2. The CDR3 runs 18 residues. The germline V gene encodes CDR1 SGHNT and CDR2 YENEEA. Unmatched junction bases numbered 13, after V lost 1 base and J lost 3 bases. CDR3 sequence: CASSLGAGATWGTDTQYF. In DNA, the CDR3 is TGTGCCAGCAGCTTAGGGGCGGGAGCCACCTGGGGGACAGATACGCAGTATTTT.